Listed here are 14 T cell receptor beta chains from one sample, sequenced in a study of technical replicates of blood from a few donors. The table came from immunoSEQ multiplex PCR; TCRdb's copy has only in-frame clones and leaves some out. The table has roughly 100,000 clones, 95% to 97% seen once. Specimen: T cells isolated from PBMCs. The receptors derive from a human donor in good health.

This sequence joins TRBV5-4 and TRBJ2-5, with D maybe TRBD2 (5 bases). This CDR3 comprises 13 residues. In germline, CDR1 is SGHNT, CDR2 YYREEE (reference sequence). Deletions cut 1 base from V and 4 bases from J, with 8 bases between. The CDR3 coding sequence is TGTGCCAGCAGCTTGCGGGGTGGAGAGACCCAGTACTTC. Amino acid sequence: CASSLRGGETQYF.

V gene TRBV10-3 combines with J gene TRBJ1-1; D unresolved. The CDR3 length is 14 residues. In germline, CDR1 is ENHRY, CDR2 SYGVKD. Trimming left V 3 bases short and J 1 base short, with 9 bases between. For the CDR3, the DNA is TGTGCCATCAGTGAACCCCGACAGAACACTGAAGCTTTCTTT. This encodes CAISEPRQNTEAFF.

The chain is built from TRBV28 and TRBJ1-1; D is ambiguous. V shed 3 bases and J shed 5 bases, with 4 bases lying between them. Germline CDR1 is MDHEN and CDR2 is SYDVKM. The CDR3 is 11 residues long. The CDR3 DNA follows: TGTGCCAGCAGTTTTTATACTGAAGCTTTCTTT. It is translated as CASSFYTEAFF.

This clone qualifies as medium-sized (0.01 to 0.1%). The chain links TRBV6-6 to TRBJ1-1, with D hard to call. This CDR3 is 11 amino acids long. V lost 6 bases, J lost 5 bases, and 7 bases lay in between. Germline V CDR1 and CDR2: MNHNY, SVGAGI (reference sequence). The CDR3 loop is CASRTRTEAFF. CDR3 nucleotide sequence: TGTGCCAGCAGGACGAGGACTGAAGCTTTCTTT.

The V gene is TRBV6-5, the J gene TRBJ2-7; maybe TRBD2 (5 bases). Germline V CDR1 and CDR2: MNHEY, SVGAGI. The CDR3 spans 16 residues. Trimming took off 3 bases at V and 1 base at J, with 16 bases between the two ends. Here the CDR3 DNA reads TGTGCCAGCAGTTATATTGCGGGTAGGGAGTCCTACGAGCAGTACTTC. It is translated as CASSYIAGRESYEQYF.

The CDR3 sequence is CASSQRRDRGLKLSNEQFF. CDR3 DNA sequence: TGTGCCAGCAGCCAACGCAGGGACAGGGGGCTAAAACTGTCCAATGAGCAGTTCTTC. The V gene is TRBV4-2, the J gene TRBJ2-1, with 12 bases identical to TRBD1. The trim removed 2 bases at V and 6 bases at J, leaving 14 bases unmatched. CDR1 and CDR2 (germline): LGHNA, YNFKEQ. This CDR3 spans 19 amino acids.

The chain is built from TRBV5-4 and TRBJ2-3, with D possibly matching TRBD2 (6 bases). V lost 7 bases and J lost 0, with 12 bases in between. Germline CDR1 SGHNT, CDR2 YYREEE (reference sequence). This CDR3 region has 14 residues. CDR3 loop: CASRGWLSTDTQYF. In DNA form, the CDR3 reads TGTGCCAGCCGGGGGTGGTTAAGCACAGATACGCAGTATTTT.

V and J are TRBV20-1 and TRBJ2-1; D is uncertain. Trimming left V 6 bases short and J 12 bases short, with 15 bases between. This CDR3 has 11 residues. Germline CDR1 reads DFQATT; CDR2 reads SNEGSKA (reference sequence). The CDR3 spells CSAPGLNAQFF. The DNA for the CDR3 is TGCAGTGCGCCGGGTCTTAACGCGCAGTTCTTC.

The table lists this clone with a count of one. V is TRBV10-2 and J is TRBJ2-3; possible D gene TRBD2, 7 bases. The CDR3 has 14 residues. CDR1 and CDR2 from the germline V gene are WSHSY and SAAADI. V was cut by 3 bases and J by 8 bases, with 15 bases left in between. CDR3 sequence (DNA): TGCGCCAGCAGTGACCTAAGGGGGGGCCGTACGCAGTATTTT. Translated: CASSDLRGGRTQYF.

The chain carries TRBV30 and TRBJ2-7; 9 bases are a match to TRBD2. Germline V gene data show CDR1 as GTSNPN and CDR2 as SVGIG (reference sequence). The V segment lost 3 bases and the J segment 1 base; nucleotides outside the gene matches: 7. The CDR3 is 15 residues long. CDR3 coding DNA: TGTGCCTGGAGGCTCGCGGGAGGGTCGTCCTACGAGCAGTACTTC. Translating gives CAWRLAGGSSYEQYF.

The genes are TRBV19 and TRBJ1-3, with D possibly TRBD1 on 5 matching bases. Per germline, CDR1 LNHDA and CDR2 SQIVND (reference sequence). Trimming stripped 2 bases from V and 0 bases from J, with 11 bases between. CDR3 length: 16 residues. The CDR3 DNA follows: TGTGCCAGTAGTATAAGGAGGGGCCACTCTGGAAACACCATATATTTT. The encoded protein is CASSIRRGHSGNTIYF.

The CDR3 coding sequence is TGTGCCAGCAGTCGTTCTAGCCTTGGCTACGAGCAGTACTTC. This gives the protein CASSRSSLGYEQYF. The chain employs TRBV6-5 and TRBJ2-7, with D tentatively TRBD2 (5 bases). Trimming removed 5 bases from V and 3 bases from J, with 14 bases in between. Per the germline V gene, CDR1 is MNHEY and CDR2 is SVGAGI. CDR3 length equals 14 residues.

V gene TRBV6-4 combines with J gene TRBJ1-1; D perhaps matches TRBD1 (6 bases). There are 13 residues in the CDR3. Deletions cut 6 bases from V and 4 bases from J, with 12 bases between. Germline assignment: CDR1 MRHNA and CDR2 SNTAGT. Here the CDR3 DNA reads TGTGCCAGCAGGAGATCCAGGGGCACTGAAGCTTTCTTT. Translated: CASRRSRGTEAFF.

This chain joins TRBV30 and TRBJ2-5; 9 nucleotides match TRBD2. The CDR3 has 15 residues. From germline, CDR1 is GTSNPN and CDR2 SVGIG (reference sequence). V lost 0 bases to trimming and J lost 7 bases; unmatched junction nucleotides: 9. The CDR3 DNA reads TGTGCCTGGAGTGTACAGGCGGGGACTAGCCTGACCCAGTACTTC. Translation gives CAWSVQAGTSLTQYF.